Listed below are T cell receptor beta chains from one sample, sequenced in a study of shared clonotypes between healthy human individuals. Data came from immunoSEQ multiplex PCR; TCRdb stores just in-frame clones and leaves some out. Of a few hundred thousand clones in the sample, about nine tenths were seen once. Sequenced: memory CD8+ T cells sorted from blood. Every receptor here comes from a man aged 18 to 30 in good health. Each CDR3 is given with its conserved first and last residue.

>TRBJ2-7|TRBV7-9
CASSFWEVDEQYF
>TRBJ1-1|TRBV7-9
CASSLAWAKPMNTEAFF
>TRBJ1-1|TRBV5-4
CASSFGGRNTEAFF
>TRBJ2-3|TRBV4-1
CASSQIYAEYSQYF
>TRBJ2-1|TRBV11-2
CASTWDYNEQFF
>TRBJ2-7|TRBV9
CASSVGPGRTYYEQYF
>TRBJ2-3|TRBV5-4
CASSLRGGSTDTQYF
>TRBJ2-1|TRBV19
CASSMLANEQFF
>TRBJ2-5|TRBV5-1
CASSLYRDRPRETQYF
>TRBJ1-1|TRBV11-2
CASTLNTEAFF
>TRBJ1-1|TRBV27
CASSPTAGRNTEAFF
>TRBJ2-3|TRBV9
CASSVEGRWDTQYF
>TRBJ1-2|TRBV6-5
CASSYDRSYGYTF
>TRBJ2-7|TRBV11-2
CASSLGGTSGHYEQYF
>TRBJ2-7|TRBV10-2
CASRGTSGMNEQYF
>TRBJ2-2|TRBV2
CASSPDSGELFF
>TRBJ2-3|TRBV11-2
CASSLPIAGGTDTQYF
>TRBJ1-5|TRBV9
CASSGGGNQPQHF
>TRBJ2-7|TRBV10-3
CAISPPTSGAYYEQYF
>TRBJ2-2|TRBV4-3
CASSGEREVRPGELFF
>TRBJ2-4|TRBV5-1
CASSPSIAKNIQYF
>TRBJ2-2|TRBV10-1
CASSQGANTGELFF
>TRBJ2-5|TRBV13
CASSLQPSSGVGETQYF
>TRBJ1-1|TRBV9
CASSVSRGTEAFF
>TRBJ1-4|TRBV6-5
CASSYAETGVFEKLFF
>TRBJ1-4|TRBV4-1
CASSGLGMDLGFNEKLFF
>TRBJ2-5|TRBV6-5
CASTSGETQYF
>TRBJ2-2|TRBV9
CASSVSLAGTGELFF
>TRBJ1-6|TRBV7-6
CASSSGQGRSPLHF
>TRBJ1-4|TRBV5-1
CASSSGPAGVGKLFF
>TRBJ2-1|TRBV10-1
CASSVGIYNEQFF
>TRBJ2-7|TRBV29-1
CSVEFPSGQTYEQYF
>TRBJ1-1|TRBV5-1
CASSLSGSNTEAFF
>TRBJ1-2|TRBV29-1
CSVETGTGNGYTF
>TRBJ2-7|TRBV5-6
CASSLVGGNEQYF
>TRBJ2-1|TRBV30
CAWSHTTGEQFF
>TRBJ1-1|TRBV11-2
CASSFPGQGKGTEAFF
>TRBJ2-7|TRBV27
CASRGWDYEQYF
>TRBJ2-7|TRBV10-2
CASRSGSIDEQYF
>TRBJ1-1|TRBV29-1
CSAEGVMNTEAFF
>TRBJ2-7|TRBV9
CASSSRLAGDYTIAGSYEQYF
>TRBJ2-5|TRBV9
CASSVGGEQETQYF
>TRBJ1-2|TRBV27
CASSPSLGHPSNYGYTF
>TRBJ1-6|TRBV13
CASSLRLDSPLHF